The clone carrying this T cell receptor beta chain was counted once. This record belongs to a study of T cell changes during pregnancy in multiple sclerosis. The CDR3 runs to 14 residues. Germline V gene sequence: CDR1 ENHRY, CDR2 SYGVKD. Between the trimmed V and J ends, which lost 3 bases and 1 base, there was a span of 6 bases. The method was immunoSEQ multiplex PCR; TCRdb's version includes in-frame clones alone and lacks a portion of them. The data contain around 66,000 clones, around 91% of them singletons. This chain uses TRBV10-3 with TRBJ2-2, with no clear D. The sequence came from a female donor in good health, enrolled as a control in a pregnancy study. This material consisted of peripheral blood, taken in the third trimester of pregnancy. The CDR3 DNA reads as TGTGCCATCAGTGAATCCCAGAACACCGGGGAGCTGTTTTTT. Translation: CAISESQNTGELFF.